This TCR beta chain was recorded in a study of identical twins. In regard to this clonotype: Its ends do not fully match the called genes, so a read error is possible.

This CDR3 is built from 11 residues. Per germline, CDR1 SQVTM and CDR2 ANQGSEA. TCRdb reprocessed the 5' RACE reads via MiXCR and lists one record per CDR3 protein. The sample includes roughly 480,000 distinct CDR3 sequences, more than 20% of them seen just once. The sample was also linked to a second study, of T cells expressing NK-cell markers. That paper notes: Sorted CD3+CD56-NKG2C+, CD3+CD56+NKG2C+ and CD3+CD56+NKG2C- T cells supplied the TCR beta repertoires. The authors applied an anti-gamma-delta TCR antibody in several experiments, and it restricted sorting to alpha-beta TCR T cells.

The origin of this receptor is a woman between 18 and 29 years old in good health. Sequencing was carried out using CD4+ T cells sorted from blood. The chain combines TRBV29-1 with TRBJ1-3; D remains ambiguous. The CDR3 sequence is CSVEGENTIYF. CDR3 DNA sequence: TGCAGCGTGGAAGGAGAAAACACCATATATTTT.